Listed below are T cell receptor beta chains from one sample, sequenced in a study of beta chain features in type 1 diabetes. The data were produced by immunoSEQ multiplex PCR, yet TCRdb's version contains in-frame clones alone and is incomplete. Here the sample spans 500,000 to 700,000 clones, about a sixth being singletons. The source material was naive CD4+ T cells from blood. Receptor source: a man aged 18 to 29 in good health. Both conserved end residues are part of each CDR3. The order of the fields is D gene, J gene, V gene, clone size, CDR3 length, CDR3 protein, CDR3 DNA. D genes are given only for firm matches. Rows give clone size only sometimes, using once, few, many, or a class for an expanded clone.

D: .
J: TRBJ2-3
V: TRBV7-6
size: .
length: 14
CDR3: CASSRSRSTDTQYF
DNA: TGTGCCAGCAGCCGTAGCCGCAGCACAGATACGCAGTATTTT

D: TRBD2
J: TRBJ2-5
V: TRBV4-3
size: .
length: 14
CDR3: CASSQEGGWETQYF
DNA: TGCGCCAGCAGCCAGGAGGGAGGGTGGGAGACCCAGTACTTC

D: .
J: TRBJ1-5
V: TRBV15
size: few
length: 14
CDR3: CATSFLGSNQPQHF
DNA: TGTGCCACCAGCTTCCTCGGTAGCAATCAGCCCCAGCATTTT

D: .
J: TRBJ2-7
V: TRBV7-2
size: few
length: 14
CDR3: CASSSTGLLREQYF
DNA: TGTGCCAGCAGCTCTACAGGGCTCCTGAGGGAGCAGTACTTC

D: TRBD2
J: TRBJ2-7
V: TRBV29-1
size: .
length: 14
CDR3: CSVGIRGGDYEQYF
DNA: TGCAGCGTCGGAATCCGGGGGGGTGATTACGAGCAGTACTTC

D: .
J: TRBJ2-2
V: TRBV14
size: few
length: 12
CDR3: CASSPLTGELFF
DNA: TGTGCCAGCAGCCCGCTCACCGGGGAGCTGTTTTTT

D: TRBD1
J: TRBJ2-1
V: TRBV5-1
size: .
length: 15
CDR3: CASSLKGTGIGEQFF
DNA: TGCGCCAGCAGCTTGAAGGGGACAGGGATCGGTGAGCAGTTCTTC

D: TRBD1
J: TRBJ1-2
V: TRBV5-6
size: few
length: 12
CDR3: CASSPGQHGYTF
DNA: TGTGCCAGCAGCCCGGGACAGCATGGCTACACCTTC

D: TRBD1
J: TRBJ2-5
V: TRBV7-7
size: once
length: 12
CDR3: CASSSDRQTQYF
DNA: TGTGCCAGCAGCTCGGACAGGCAGACCCAGTACTTC

D: .
J: TRBJ1-4
V: TRBV29-1
size: few
length: 13
CDR3: CSVCGKFGEKLFF
DNA: TGCAGCGTTTGTGGGAAGTTCGGTGAAAAACTGTTTTTT

D: .
J: TRBJ1-1
V: TRBV7-8
size: .
length: 16
CDR3: CASSLGQLVERDAAFF
DNA: TGTGCCAGCAGCTTAGGTCAGCTTGTCGAACGAGACGCGGCTTTCTTT

D: TRBD1
J: TRBJ2-5
V: TRBV7-2
size: .
length: 15
CDR3: CASSLGQGQWETQYF
DNA: TGTGCCAGCAGCTTAGGACAGGGTCAATGGGAGACCCAGTACTTC

D: .
J: TRBJ2-7
V: TRBV10-3
size: .
length: 15
CDR3: CAIRQWGGRYYEQYF
DNA: TGTGCCATCCGTCAATGGGGCGGACGGTACTACGAGCAGTACTTC

D: TRBD1
J: TRBJ2-6
V: TRBV6-4
size: .
length: 16
CDR3: CASSEDRGAGANVLTF
DNA: TGTGCCAGCAGTGAGGACAGGGGAGCTGGGGCCAACGTCCTGACTTTC

D: .
J: TRBJ2-3
V: TRBV9
size: .
length: 14
CDR3: CASSVSVEGDTQYF
DNA: TGTGCCAGCAGCGTTTCTGTGGAGGGGGATACGCAGTATTTT

D: TRBD2
J: TRBJ2-1
V: TRBV9
size: .
length: 20
CDR3: CASSARGDPGRTSSYNEQFF
DNA: TGTGCCAGCAGCGCCCGGGGGGACCCCGGCCGGACGAGCTCCTACAATGAGCAGTTCTTC

D: .
J: TRBJ2-7
V: TRBV6-4
size: few
length: 15
CDR3: CASSEVWGPTYEQYF
DNA: TGTGCCAGCAGTGAAGTTTGGGGCCCAACCTACGAGCAGTACTTC

D: .
J: TRBJ2-7
V: TRBV5-1
size: .
length: 14
CDR3: CASSLRTASYEQYF
DNA: TGCGCCAGCAGCCTCAGGACGGCCTCCTACGAGCAGTACTTC